Below are 32 T cell receptor beta chains sequenced from a single sample in a study of CD8+ T cells in alopecia areata (dated by TCRdb to the late 2010s). Reading the label with the study, this specimen's treatment or condition is: oral pan-JAK inhibitor, 5-10 mg twice daily. Libraries were constructed by the immunoSEQ multiplex PCR assay. To provide template for TCR sequencing, every sample had RNA extracted and reverse transcribed into cDNA. What TCRdb holds here is the immuneACCESS table cut down to in-frame rearrangements. Part of the clones is not present; checked against another copy, under half of the missing clones reflect an unresolved V gene, and the others are unexplained. This sample lists about 250,000 clones; about 60% were detected once. The ten largest clones add up to 0.75% to 0.95% of the sample. The source material was CD4+ T cells sorted from blood, sampled at roughly week 53, from a patient treated with tofacitinib. The source of these receptors is a human donor with alopecia areata.

The chain links TRBV30 to TRBJ2-1; 8 positions match TRBD2. The CDR3 extends over 15 amino acids. The germline CDR1 and CDR2 sequences are GTSNPN and SVGIG (reference sequence). V trimming: 3 bases; J trimming: 8 bases; junction bases outside the gene matches: 12. This CDR3 is CAWSLRGLVLHEQFF. CDR3 DNA: TGTGCCTGGAGCCTCCGGGGACTAGTCCTCCATGAGCAGTTCTTC.

This chain connects TRBV9 to TRBJ2-6; 10 bases agree with TRBD1. V was pared by 4 bases and J by 4 bases, with 8 bases of the junction left unmatched. Germline values: CDR1 SGDLS, CDR2 YYNGEE. The CDR3 extends over 17 amino acids. As DNA, the CDR3 is TGTGCCAGCAGCCCTCAGGGACAGGGGTACGGGGCCAACGTCCTGACTTTC. The encoded protein is CASSPQGQGYGANVLTF.

The V call is TRBV27, the J call TRBJ1-2; D may be TRBD1 (6 bases). V was cut by 3 bases and J by 7 bases, with 12 bases left in between. Germline CDR1 and CDR2: MNHEY and SMNVEV (reference sequence). The CDR3 extends over 13 amino acids. The CDR3 sequence is CASSFRGSPGYTF. Here the CDR3 DNA reads TGTGCCAGCAGTTTTAGGGGGTCTCCTGGCTACACCTTC.

This rearrangement joins TRBV30 to TRBJ2-1; 9 bases match TRBD1. The CDR3 loop spans 15 amino acids. Germline loops: CDR1 GTSNPN, CDR2 SVGIG (reference sequence). With V trimmed by 3 bases and J by 4 bases, 7 bases remained unmatched. DNA of the CDR3: TGTGCCTGGAGATCCGGGACAGGGTTATACAATGAGCAGTTCTTC. Protein: CAWRSGTGLYNEQFF.

This clone has more than one count but fewer than ten. Other DNA sequences of this sample code for an identical CDR3. V gene TRBV7-9 combines with J gene TRBJ2-5; no definite D call. The CDR3 runs 12 residues. The germline V gene encodes CDR1 SEHNR and CDR2 FQNEAQ (reference sequence). V was cut by 1 base and J by 3 bases, with 3 bases left in between. CDR3 loop: CASSLGEETQYF. CDR3 nucleotides: TGTGCCAGCAGCTTAGGCGAAGAGACCCAGTACTTC.

V gene TRBV29-1 combines with J gene TRBJ2-5, with 9 bases identical to TRBD1. J was trimmed by 5 bases and V by 7 bases; bases with no gene match: 5. Germline V gene lookup returns CDR1 SQVTM and CDR2 ANQGSEA. The CDR3 consists of 12 residues. Here the CDR3 reads CSATGGDETQYF. The CDR3 bases are TGCAGCGCAACAGGGGGCGATGAGACCCAGTACTTC.

The chain uses TRBV30 and TRBJ2-4, with D tentatively TRBD1 (6 bases). V gave up 1 base and J gave up 0 bases, with 10 bases separating them. The CDR3 totals 15 residues. Germline CDR1 is GTSNPN and CDR2 is SVGIG (reference sequence). This CDR3 is CAWSEDSLAKNIQYF. CDR3 sequence (DNA): TGTGCCTGGAGTGAGGACAGCCTAGCCAAAAACATTCAGTACTTC.

V is TRBV30 and J is TRBJ2-2; a possible D gene is TRBD2 (5 bases). The V end lost 2 bases, the J end lost 5 bases, and 21 bases lay between the germline ends. The germline gives CDR1 GTSNPN, CDR2 SVGIG (reference sequence). The CDR3 is 17 residues long. The CDR3 coding sequence is TGTGCCTGGAGTCCTAGCCCCCGACGGGGTTGGACCGGGGAGCTGTTTTTT. Amino acids: CAWSPSPRRGWTGELFF.

The V gene is TRBV29-1, the J gene TRBJ1-1; unclear D gene. Germline loops: CDR1 SQVTM, CDR2 ANQGSEA. The CDR3 length is 12 residues. V gave up 4 bases and J gave up 7 bases, with 13 bases separating them. The DNA of the CDR3 is TGCAGCGTTGCTATATTGGGCAGTGAAGCTTTCTTT. Protein sequence: CSVAILGSEAFF.

In the case of this clone: Distinct nucleotide sequences in the sample also encode this CDR3. The gene calls are TRBV9 and TRBJ2-3; no clear D. The CDR3 loop spans 12 amino acids. Germline-derived CDR1 and CDR2 are SGDLS and YYNGEE. Trimming shortened V by 4 bases and J by 0 bases, and 3 bases separated the two germline ends. CDR3 in DNA: TGTGCCAGCAGCCTAAGCACAGATACGCAGTATTTT. The encoded protein is CASSLSTDTQYF.

The V and J genes are TRBV20-1 and TRBJ2-3; no definite D call. CDR1 is DFQATT and CDR2 is SNEGSKA in the germline V gene (reference sequence). CDR3 length: 11 residues. Trimming cost V 6 bases and J 4 bases, with 8 bases left between them. The CDR3 nucleotides are TGCAGTGCGACGTCGGCAGATACGCAGTATTTT. Its protein is CSATSADTQYF.

The chain uses TRBV5-1 and TRBJ2-1, with D tentatively TRBD1 (6 bases). CDR1 SGHRS and CDR2 YFSETQ come from the germline V gene. Trimming removed 7 bases at V and 1 base at J, with 12 bases between. The CDR3 contains 14 residues. The CDR3 DNA reads TGCGCCAGCTCGGTCGGACAGTCCTACAATGAGCAGTTCTTC. Amino acid sequence: CASSVGQSYNEQFF.

This clone came up once. The gene calls are TRBV5-1 and TRBJ1-2, with D tentatively TRBD1 (5 bases). The CDR3 spans 15 residues. CDR1 is SGHRS, CDR2 YFSETQ, per germline. With 5 bases removed from V and 4 bases from J, the gap between germline ends came to 18 bases. The CDR3 region is CASSPGEGPFYGYTF. The CDR3 DNA is TGCGCCAGCAGTCCTGGGGAGGGGCCCTTCTATGGCTACACCTTC. The whole variable domain, filled in from reference TRBV5-1 and TRBJ1-2, reads KAGVTQTPRYLIKTRGQQVTLSCSPISGHRSVSWYQQTPGQGLQFLFEYFSETQRNKGNFPGRFSGRQFSNSRSEMNVSTLELGDSALYLCASSPGEGPFYGYTFGSGTRLTVV.

A few counts support this clone. V is TRBV7-3 and J is TRBJ2-7; D possibly corresponds to TRBD2 (6 bases). CDR3 size: 15 residues. Between the trimmed V and J ends, which lost 5 bases and 3 bases, there was a span of 17 bases. The germline gives CDR1 SGHTA, CDR2 FQGTGA. The CDR3, as DNA: TGTGCCAGCAGCCCGGGACGCGGGGCTAGCTACGAGCAGTACTTC. It specifies CASSPGRGASYEQYF.

The V gene is TRBV30, the J gene TRBJ1-3; maybe TRBD1 (5 bases). From germline, CDR1 is GTSNPN and CDR2 SVGIG (reference sequence). The CDR3 length is 15 residues. Trimming stripped 0 bases from V and 0 bases from J, with 9 bases between. The CDR3 DNA follows: TGTGCCTGGAGTGTAGCAGGGAGCTCTGGAAACACCATATATTTT. It yields the protein CAWSVAGSSGNTIYF.

This clone has just a few counts. The chain couples TRBV5-1 to TRBJ1-6; 10 positions agree with TRBD1. From germline, CDR1 is SGHRS and CDR2 YFSETQ. This CDR3 comprises 17 residues. With V trimmed by 5 bases and J by 8 bases, 13 bases remained unmatched. In DNA, the CDR3 is TGCGCCAGCAGTTCCGGGACAGGGGTACGTCTTGATTCACCCCTCCACTTT. Translating it yields CASSSGTGVRLDSPLHF.

The CDR3 protein is CASSLGLAGTYEQYF. The CDR3 bases are TGTGCCAGCAGCTTGGGACTAGCGGGGACCTACGAGCAGTACTTC. The V call is TRBV7-8, the J call TRBJ2-7; 13 bases agree with TRBD2. The germline gives CDR1 SGHVS, CDR2 FQNEAQ. This CDR3 has 15 residues. J lost 2 bases, V lost 3 bases, and 1 base had no gene match.

In its sample, this clone was seen a few times. V is TRBV19 and J is TRBJ2-1, with TRBD1 matching over 7 bases. CDR1 LNHDA and CDR2 SQIVND come from the germline V gene (reference sequence). The CDR3 loop spans 13 amino acids. V lost 5 bases, J lost 6 bases, and 4 bases stayed unmatched. CDR3 nucleotides: TGTGCCAGTAGTCCCCGGGACAGCAATGAGCAGTTCTTC. Amino acid sequence: CASSPRDSNEQFF. The full variable domain, completed using reference TRBV19 and TRBJ2-1, is DGGITQSPKYLFRKEGQNVTLSCEQNLNHDAMYWYRQDPGQGLRLIYYSQIVNDFQKGDIAEGYSVSREKKESFPLTVTSAQKNPTAFYLCASSPRDSNEQFFGPGTRLTVL.

This chain joins TRBV30 and TRBJ1-5; D is unclear. Trimming took off 2 bases at V and 0 bases at J, with 5 bases between the two ends. This CDR3 has 13 amino acids. Germline V gene sequence: CDR1 GTSNPN, CDR2 SVGIG (reference sequence). CDR3 nucleotide sequence: TGTGCCTGGAGTCAGTATAGCAATCAGCCCCAGCATTTT. Protein product: CAWSQYSNQPQHF.

The chain uses TRBV30 and TRBJ1-1; D is undetermined. This CDR3 is built from 13 residues. Germline values: CDR1 GTSNPN, CDR2 SVGIG (reference sequence). V lost 2 bases, J lost 5 bases, and 12 bases lay in between. The CDR3 coding sequence is TGTGCCTGGAGTTCTGGGAGGAGAACTGAAGCTTTCTTT. Protein sequence: CAWSSGRRTEAFF.

The V and J genes are TRBV5-4 and TRBJ1-5; D is undetermined. V was pared by 4 bases and J by 4 bases, with 6 bases between. Germline assignment: CDR1 SGHNT and CDR2 YYREEE (reference sequence). This CDR3 has 12 amino acids. The CDR3, as DNA: TGTGCCAGCAGCACGCCGAATCAGCCCCAGCATTTT. Encoded protein: CASSTPNQPQHF.

V gene TRBV15 combines with J gene TRBJ1-6; possible D gene TRBD1, 5 bases. V was shortened by 0 bases and J by 5 bases, with 8 bases between the two germline ends. CDR3 length equals 15 residues. Germline values: CDR1 LNHNV, CDR2 YYDKDF (reference sequence). The CDR3 DNA reads as TGTGCCACCAGCAGAGAGGGGCTGGATAATTCACCCCTCCACTTT. Its translation: CATSREGLDNSPLHF. Combining the CDR3 with reference TRBV15 and TRBJ1-6 gives the whole variable domain DAMVIQNPRYQVTQFGKPVTLSCSQTLNHNVMYWYQQKSSQAPKLLFHYYDKDFNNEADTPDNFQSRRPNTSFCFLDIRSPGLGDTAMYLCATSREGLDNSPLHFGNGTRLTVT.

This chain joins TRBV7-8 and TRBJ1-5, with D unresolved. V dropped 1 base and J dropped 1 base, with 8 bases sitting between them. The CDR3 consists of 15 residues. CDR1 and CDR2 (germline): SGHVS, FQNEAQ. The chain's CDR3 is CASSLVQKSNQPQHF. DNA for the CDR3: TGTGCCAGCAGCTTAGTCCAGAAAAGCAATCAGCCCCAGCATTTT.

This rearrangement joins TRBV30 to TRBJ2-7; 9 bases align to TRBD1. The CDR3 extends over 14 amino acids. Germline V lookup: CDR1 GTSNPN, CDR2 SVGIG (reference sequence). Trimming took 4 bases from V and 5 from J; bases not matched to a gene: 9. The CDR3 region has the DNA TGTGCCTGGAAGTCGGACAGGGGACGGAACGAGCAGTACTTC. It is translated as CAWKSDRGRNEQYF. The full variable domain, completed using reference TRBV30 and TRBJ2-7, is SQTIHQWPATLVQPVGSPLSLECTVEGTSNPNLYWYRQAAGRGLQLLFYSVGIGQISSEVPQNLSASRPQDRQFILSSKKLLLSDSGFYLCAWKSDRGRNEQYFGPGTRLTVT.

This clone occurred a few times. CDR3 residues: CASSYSGINIQYF. In nucleotides, the CDR3 is TGTGCCAGCAGTTACTCGGGAATAAACATTCAGTACTTC. This chain links TRBV6-5 with TRBJ2-4; D gene uncertain. The length of the CDR3 is 13 residues. Per the germline V gene, CDR1 is MNHEY and CDR2 is SVGAGI. Trimming took 0 bases from V and 6 from J, leaving 6 bases between them.

The rearrangement uses TRBV4-3 and TRBJ1-1; 7 bases match TRBD1. The CDR3 totals 15 residues. Germline loops: CDR1 LGHNA, CDR2 YSLEER. Trimming took 0 bases from V and 3 from J; bases not matched to a gene: 4. The chain's CDR3 is CASSQDVQGDTEAFF. The DNA for the CDR3 is TGCGCCAGCAGCCAAGATGTCCAGGGGGACACTGAAGCTTTCTTT.

This sequence joins TRBV30 and TRBJ1-1; the D is unclear. The CDR3 is made up of 13 amino acids. The V gene lost 4 bases and the J gene lost 0 bases, with 9 bases spanning the gap. Germline values: CDR1 GTSNPN, CDR2 SVGIG (reference sequence). In DNA form, the CDR3 reads TGTGCCTGGAAAGAACTCGTGAACACTGAAGCTTTCTTT. Residues: CAWKELVNTEAFF.

In its sample, this clone was seen once. This rearrangement joins TRBV27 to TRBJ2-1; D unresolved. The CDR3 runs 12 residues. Germline V gene sequence: CDR1 MNHEY, CDR2 SMNVEV (reference sequence). V lost 7 bases, J lost 0 bases, and 4 bases lay in between. CDR3 sequence (DNA): TGTGCCAGCAAAAGCTCCTACAATGAGCAGTTCTTC. Translation gives CASKSSYNEQFF.

The chain employs TRBV6-6 and TRBJ2-5; 7 nucleotides match TRBD2. CDR3 length equals 11 residues. J lost 9 bases, V lost 6 bases, and 4 bases had no gene match. Germline V CDR1 and CDR2: MNHNY, SVGAGI (reference sequence). The CDR3 DNA reads as TGTGCCAGCAGCGCGGGGGTGGCCCAGTACTTC. Its translation is CASSAGVAQYF.

This chain links TRBV5-6 with TRBJ1-2; perhaps TRBD1 as D (5 bases). The CDR3 spans 14 residues. Per germline, CDR1 SGHDT and CDR2 YYEEEE. V was clipped by 2 bases and J by 3 bases, with 11 bases between them. This chain's CDR3 is CASSFGGVDYGYTF. CDR3 DNA sequence: TGTGCCAGCAGCTTCGGAGGGGTCGACTATGGCTACACCTTC.

In this sample, this clone turned up once. The chain joins TRBV20-1 to TRBJ2-5; D gene uncertain. V was cut by 6 bases and J by 2 bases, with 7 bases left in between. This CDR3 has 11 residues. Germline CDR1 reads DFQATT; CDR2 reads SNEGSKA (reference sequence). This chain's CDR3 is CSASVQETQYF. CDR3 DNA sequence: TGCAGTGCCTCCGTTCAAGAGACCCAGTACTTC.

The chain has TRBV5-4 and TRBJ2-3; maybe TRBD2 (6 bases). CDR3 length equals 15 residues. Deletions cut 3 bases from V and 0 bases from J, with 11 bases between. The germline gives CDR1 SGHNT, CDR2 YYREEE (reference sequence). CDR3 residues: CASSSRRESTDTQYF. In DNA, the CDR3 is TGTGCCAGCAGCTCTAGGCGGGAAAGCACAGATACGCAGTATTTT.